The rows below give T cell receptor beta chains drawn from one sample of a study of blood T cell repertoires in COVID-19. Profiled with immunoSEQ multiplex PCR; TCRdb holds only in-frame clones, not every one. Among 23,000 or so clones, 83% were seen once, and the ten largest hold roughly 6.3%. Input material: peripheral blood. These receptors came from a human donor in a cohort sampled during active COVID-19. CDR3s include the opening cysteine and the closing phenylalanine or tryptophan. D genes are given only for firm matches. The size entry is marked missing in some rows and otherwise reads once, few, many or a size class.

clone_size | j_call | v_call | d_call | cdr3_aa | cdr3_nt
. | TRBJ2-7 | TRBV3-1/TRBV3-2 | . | CASSFRGTYEQYF | TGTGCCAGCAGCTTCAGGGGTACCTACGAGCAGTACTTC
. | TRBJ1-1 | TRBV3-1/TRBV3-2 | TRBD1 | CASSQGTSRQGASGAFF | TGTGCCAGCAGCCAAGGCACTTCTAGACAGGGGGCGTCGGGAGCTTTCTTT
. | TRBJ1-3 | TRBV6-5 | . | CASSYSNSPGNTIYF | TGTGCCAGCAGTTACTCGAACAGTCCAGGAAACACCATATATTTT
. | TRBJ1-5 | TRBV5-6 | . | CASSLGITPRGQPQHF | TGTGCCAGCAGCTTGGGGATCACACCAAGGGGTCAGCCCCAGCATTTT
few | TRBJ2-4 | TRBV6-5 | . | CASSLGQGRTQYF | TGTGCCAGCAGCCTCGGACAAGGAAGAACTCAGTACTTC
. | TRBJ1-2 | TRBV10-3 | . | CAAQGGLTNYGYTF | TGTGCCGCCCAAGGGGGATTAACTAACTATGGCTACACCTTC
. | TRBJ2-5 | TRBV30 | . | CAWSVPPAGRQTQYF | TGTGCCTGGAGTGTTCCCCCGGCAGGGAGGCAGACCCAGTACTTC
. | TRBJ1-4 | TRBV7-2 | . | CASSPPGSGTNEKLFF | TGTGCCAGCAGCCCCCCGGGGTCGGGAACTAATGAAAAACTGTTTTTT
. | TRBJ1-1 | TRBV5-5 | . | CASSLSRGRNTEAFF | TGTGCCAGCAGCTTAAGTAGAGGGAGGAACACTGAAGCTTTCTTT
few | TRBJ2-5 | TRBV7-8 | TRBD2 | CASSINQGAGETQYF | TGTGCCAGCAGCATAAACCAGGGAGCGGGGGAGACCCAGTACTTC
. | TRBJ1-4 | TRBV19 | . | CASSIAPREKLFF | TGTGCCAGTAGTATAGCCCCGAGGGAAAAACTGTTTTTT
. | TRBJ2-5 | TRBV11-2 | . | CASSFQGLGQETQYF | TGTGCCAGCAGCTTTCAGGGGCTAGGGCAAGAGACCCAGTACTTC
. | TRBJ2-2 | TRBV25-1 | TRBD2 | CASSLTGVAGGLTGELFF | TGTGCCAGCAGCCTCACCGGGGTAGCGGGGGGGCTCACCGGGGAGCTGTTTTTT
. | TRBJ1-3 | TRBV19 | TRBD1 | CASSRTGDAGNTIYF | TGTGCCAGTAGTAGGACAGGGGACGCGGGAAACACCATATATTTT
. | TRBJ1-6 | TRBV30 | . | CPRGSSYNSPLHF | TGTCCTCGCGGGAGCTCCTATAATTCACCCCTCCACTTT
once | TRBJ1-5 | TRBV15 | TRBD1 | CATSGRGQRNQPQHF | TGTGCCACCAGCGGAAGGGGACAGCGAAATCAGCCCCAGCATTTT
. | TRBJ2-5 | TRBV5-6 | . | CASSGASVTTQYF | TGTGCCAGCAGCGGAGCCAGCGTAACGACCCAGTACTTC
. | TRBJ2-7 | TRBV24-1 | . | CATSDSRTTGYEQYF | TGTGCCACCAGTGATTCCCGGACAACAGGCTACGAGCAGTACTTC
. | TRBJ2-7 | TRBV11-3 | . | CASSHRVSYEQYF | TGTGCCAGCAGCCACAGGGTATCCTACGAGCAGTACTTC
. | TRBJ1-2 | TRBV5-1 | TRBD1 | CASRSGQGGYGYTF | TGCGCCAGCAGAAGTGGACAGGGAGGATATGGCTACACCTTC
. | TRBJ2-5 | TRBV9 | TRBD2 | CASSSRTSGGGETQYF | TGTGCCAGCAGCTCCCGGACTAGCGGGGGTGGGGAGACCCAGTACTTC
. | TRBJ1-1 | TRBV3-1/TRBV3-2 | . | CASSQGSGKGF | TGTGCCAGCAGCCAAGGGTCGGGAAAGGGCTTT
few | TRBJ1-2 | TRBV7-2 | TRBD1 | CASSWTGINYGYTF | TGTGCCAGCAGCTGGACAGGGATTAACTATGGCTACACCTTC
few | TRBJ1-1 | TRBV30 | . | CAWNRPNTEAFF | TGTGCCTGGAACAGGCCTAACACTGAAGCTTTCTTT
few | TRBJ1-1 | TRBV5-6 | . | CASSLNVAVEAFF | TGTGCCAGCAGCTTGAATGTAGCAGTAGAAGCTTTCTTT
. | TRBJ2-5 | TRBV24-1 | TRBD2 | CATSDLRGTGGDPRETQYF | TGTGCCACCAGTGACCTCCGGGGCACGGGGGGGGATCCTCGGGAGACCCAGTACTTC
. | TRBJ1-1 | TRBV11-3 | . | CASSLDSGRAGSDTEAFF | TGTGCCAGCAGCTTAGATTCTGGCAGGGCTGGAAGTGACACTGAAGCTTTCTTT
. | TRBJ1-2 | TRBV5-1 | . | CASSLEFSGVGYTF | TGCGCCAGCAGCTTGGAGTTCTCAGGGGTTGGCTACACCTTC
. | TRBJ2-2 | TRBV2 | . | CASSEWGGTGELFF | TGTGCCAGCAGTGAATGGGGCGGCACCGGGGAGCTGTTTTTT
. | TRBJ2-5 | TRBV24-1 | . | CATSDPGAGGTQYF | TGTGCCACCAGTGACCCCGGGGCCGGGGGGACCCAGTACTTC
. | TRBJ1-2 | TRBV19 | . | CASSMGGVVDGYTF | TGTGCCAGTAGTATGGGGGGGGTAGTCGATGGCTACACCTTC
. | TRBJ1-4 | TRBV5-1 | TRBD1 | CASRQGPPTNEKLFF | TGCGCCAGTAGACAGGGGCCGCCAACTAATGAAAAACTGTTTTTT
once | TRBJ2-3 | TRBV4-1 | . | CASSQLSARDTQYF | TGCGCCAGCAGCCAACTATCTGCCCGCGATACGCAGTATTTT
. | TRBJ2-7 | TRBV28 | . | CASSSTGTQYF | TGTGCCAGCAGTTCTACAGGTACACAGTACTTC
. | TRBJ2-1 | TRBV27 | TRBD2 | CASRTSKVSNEQFF | TGTGCCAGCAGGACTAGCAAAGTTTCCAATGAGCAGTTCTTC
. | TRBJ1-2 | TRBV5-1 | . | CASSLAVADGYTF | TGCGCCAGCAGCTTGGCCGTGGCGGATGGCTACACCTTC
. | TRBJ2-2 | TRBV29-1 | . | CSVARGGVGELFF | TGCAGCGTTGCGAGGGGGGGAGTCGGGGAGCTGTTTTTT
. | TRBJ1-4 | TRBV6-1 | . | CASSAVRGNPNEKLFF | TGTGCCAGCAGTGCCGTCCGAGGAAACCCTAATGAAAAACTGTTTTTT
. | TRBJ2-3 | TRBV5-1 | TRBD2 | CASASGGRSDTDTQYF | TGCGCCAGCGCCTCGGGGGGGCGATCCGACACAGATACGCAGTATTTT
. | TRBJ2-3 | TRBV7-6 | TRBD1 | CASSRDRGRDTQYF | TGTGCCAGCAGCAGGGACAGGGGGCGAGATACGCAGTATTTT
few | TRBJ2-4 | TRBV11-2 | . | CASSTAGTQADIQYF | TGTGCCAGCAGCACCGCAGGCACGCAGGCTGACATTCAGTACTTC
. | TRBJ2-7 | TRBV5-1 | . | CASSRGAAYEQYF | TGCGCCAGCAGCCGGGGGGCCGCCTACGAGCAGTACTTC
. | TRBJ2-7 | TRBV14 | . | CASSRDTVSYEQYF | TGTGCCAGCAGCCGGGACACTGTCTCCTACGAGCAGTACTTC
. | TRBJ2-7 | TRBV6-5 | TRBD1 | CASTPGQSSYEQYF | TGTGCCAGCACCCCGGGACAGAGCTCCTACGAGCAGTACTTC
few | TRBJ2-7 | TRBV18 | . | CASSWQGERREYF | TGTGCCAGCTCGTGGCAGGGCGAACGGAGGGAGTACTTC
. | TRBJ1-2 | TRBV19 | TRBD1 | CASRNRQGHGYTF | TGTGCCAGTCGAAACCGACAGGGCCATGGCTACACCTTC
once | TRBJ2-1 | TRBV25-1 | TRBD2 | CASSVGAGSWGEQFF | TGTGCCAGCAGTGTTGGAGCGGGATCCTGGGGTGAGCAGTTCTTC
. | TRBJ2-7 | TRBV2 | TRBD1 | CASRGTGNEQYF | TGTGCCAGCAGGGGGACAGGGAACGAGCAGTACTTC
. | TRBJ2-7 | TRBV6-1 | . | CASSEVRAYEQYF | TGTGCCAGCAGTGAAGTCCGAGCCTACGAGCAGTACTTC
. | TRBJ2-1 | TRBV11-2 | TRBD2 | CASSLVTGGRSNEQFF | TGTGCCAGCAGCTTAGTTACGGGGGGACGAAGCAATGAGCAGTTCTTC
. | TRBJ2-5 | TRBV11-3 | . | CASSLGLGSGQETQYF | TGTGCCAGCAGCTTGGGTTTGGGGTCGGGACAAGAGACCCAGTACTTC
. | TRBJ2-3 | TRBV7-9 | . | CASSSSGGTDTQYF | TGTGCCAGCAGCTCGTCGGGGGGCACAGATACGCAGTATTTT
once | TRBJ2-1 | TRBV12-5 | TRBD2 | CASGLRVAGAFSSYNEQFF | TGTGCTAGTGGTCTTCGAGTAGCGGGGGCCTTTAGCTCCTACAATGAGCAGTTCTTC
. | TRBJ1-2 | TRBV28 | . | CASSKTNYGYTF | TGTGCCAGCAGCAAAACAAACTATGGCTACACCTTC
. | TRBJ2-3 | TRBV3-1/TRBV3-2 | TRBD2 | CASSQGGGPADTQYF | TGTGCCAGCAGCCAAGGCGGGGGGCCCGCAGATACGCAGTATTTT
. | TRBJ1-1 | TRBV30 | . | CAWSYRVAEAFF | TGTGCCTGGAGTTACAGGGTAGCTGAAGCTTTCTTT
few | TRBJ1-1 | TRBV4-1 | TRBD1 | CASSRDKPGTGGYEAFF | TGCGCCAGCAGCCGAGATAAGCCGGGGACAGGGGGTTATGAAGCTTTCTTT
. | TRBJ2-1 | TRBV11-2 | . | CASSFSLNNEQFF | TGTGCCAGCAGCTTTTCACTAAACAATGAGCAGTTCTTC
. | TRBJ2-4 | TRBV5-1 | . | CASSPEILAKNIQYF | TGCGCCAGCAGCCCGGAGATCTTAGCCAAAAACATTCAGTACTTC
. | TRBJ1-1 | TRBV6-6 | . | CASRQTSGEAFF | TGTGCCAGCAGACAAACAAGCGGTGAAGCTTTCTTT